The T cell receptor beta chain described here comes from a study of cytomegalovirus exposure and HLA in healthy donors (dated by TCRdb to between 2016 and 2019). Broadly, across the study: According to an earlier analysis of 587 of the donors, 150 million to 200 million T cells yielded roughly 110 million unique TCR beta sequences and about 300 Gb of sequence data. HLA typing included class I and class II loci at four-digit resolution. About 280 gigabases of sequencing data and around 87 million unique TCR sequences were included in an early release covering about 700 HLA-typed donors. Using immunosequencing, the study profiled T cell repertoires from around 680 subjects and related those repertoires to cytomegalovirus serostatus. The later analysis used no new phenotypic data to find candidate immune exposures, relying instead on TCR beta sequences and their occurrence across donors. About five DR-DQ haplotypes were handled as single units for association and clustering, since linkage in the cohort was strong. Donor age, sex, ethnicity and CMV serostatus were compiled together with the repertoire data. The study was designed to test whether signatures of past pathogen exposure could be identified by cataloging public T cell receptors. To decide whether each TCR beta V gene segment behaved as functional or pseudogenic, an earlier analysis of some 600 of the donors relied on high-throughput TCR beta sequencing. A later genetic analysis took genome-wide SNP genotypes for 398 of the 666 donors and used that subset as a discovery cohort. Of the approximately 370 genotyped donors, approximately 81% were placed in the genetic ancestry cluster associated with self-reported Caucasian donors. The study combined high-throughput TCR immunosequencing, statistical association of individual TCRs with disease status, and machine learning to predict cytomegalovirus infection status. The number of donors typed differed by locus, with 629-630 for A, B, C, DRB1 and DQB1, around 500 for DQA1, 600 to 610 for DPA1, and some 450 for DPB1. In addition to the first cohort of 500 to 850 subjects, a separate validation cohort of over 90 different subjects was used. In a later analysis, previously published TCR beta repertoires from 550 to 750 donors were re-analyzed and high-resolution HLA genotyping was added so that TCR occurrence patterns could be studied. Among about 360 genotyped donors of the cohort, an average of around 240,000 unique TCR beta nucleotide sequences were sequenced per donor, roughly 20% of them non-productive. Every discovery cohort repertoire had been produced on one sequencing platform.

What the authors observed across the whole study: In a later genetic analysis, a missense DCLRE1C variant was associated with V-gene and J-gene trimming of TCR beta chains, and the association was replicated in an independent cohort. A further reported finding was that TCR beta sequences accurately predicted the HLA-A and HLA-B alleles for most subjects in the first cohort. Immune exposure information for the cohort was limited to CMV serostatus. Most CMV-associated TCR beta chains appeared to be HLA-restricted in a later analysis, and the HLA associations seemed to be driven largely by CMV exposure. A total of 150 to 200 TCR beta chains were listed by the study as associated with cytomegalovirus. While some public TCRs were present in many individuals, most TCR sequences turned up only very rarely across donors. When HLA alleles, especially DR and DQ, strongly co-occurred, TCR associations were difficult to assign to individual alleles. A later analysis found that HLA-associated TCR beta chains were more clonally expanded and had lower generation probabilities than equally common non-associated chains. HLA typing was unavailable for some donors at each locus, so association tests used only the typed subset. In both the original and validation cohorts, the classifier was reported to diagnose cytomegalovirus status with high specificity and sensitivity. Roughly uniform sequencing depth across donors was assumed in presence/absence analyses, although this assumption may not hold. A later analysis found that TCR association rates varied across HLA loci, with DRB1 alleles showing the most associated TCRs and HLA-C alleles the fewest. Correlated functional status among segregating V segments might be attributable to linkage disequilibrium, but an unknown experimental factor could not be ruled out. Over 15 rarely observed V segments, including chromosome 9 orphons, were excluded from the earlier analysis of some 590 of the donors because counts were too low. A cluster of highly shared sequence variants was judged likely to represent a technical artifact of the sequencing pipeline. An earlier analysis of approximately 590 of the donors showed that most TCR beta V segments appeared in productive rearrangements either about 87% or about 30% of the time, which broadly matched IMGT annotations. In this cohort, only TCR beta chains were sequenced, and detectable features were limited by the absence of alpha or paired-chain data. According to a later analysis, parvovirus B19, influenza, CMV and Epstein-Barr virus appeared linked to several top co-occurrence clusters. In vitro tests confirmed that a few of the cytomegalovirus-associated TCR beta chains recognize cytomegalovirus antigens. In a later genetic analysis, fewer N-insertions in productive TCRs were reported among donors in an Asian-associated ancestry cluster than the approximately 670-donor mean. The authors suggested that the approach could potentially be extended to other disease states and immunological phenotypes. Some IMGT-functional V segments, including TRBV6-2 and TRBV6-3, could not be told apart with the 87-base-pair reads, so those segments were excluded. Specific HLA alleles were associated with about 17,000 TCR beta sequences at a false discovery rate of 0.05 in a later analysis.

To prepare the library, the immunoSEQ multiplex PCR assay was applied. For the multiplex PCR, a mixture combining 60 forward primers for TCR Vbeta segments and 13 reverse primers for TCR Jbeta segments was used. The CDR3 region of rearranged TCR beta genes was amplified from genomic DNA with a multiplex PCR assay. On the Illumina HiSeq System, the amplified TCR beta libraries were sequenced as 87-base-pair reads. The original methods were these. A later analysis counted about 80 million unique TCR beta chains across the 550 to 750 repertoires, and 10 million to 12 million of these chains were shared by at least two donors. A nearest-neighbor algorithm error-corrected the raw reads and collapsed the reads into unique sequences, merging closely related sequences to remove PCR and sequencing errors. To assign V, D and J gene segments, CDR3 sequences were aligned to IMGT reference sequences. For a sequence to be retained, at least a six-nucleotide match to both a V gene segment and a J gene segment was required. Rearrangements were called productive when the CDR3 lacked stop codons and stayed in frame with V and J; all others were non-productive. CDR3 was defined according to IMGT convention as the region running from the second conserved V-encoded cysteine to the conserved J-encoded phenylalanine. The earlier analysis of fewer than 700 of the donors excluded sequences that lacked an unambiguous match to a single V gene segment. In an earlier analysis of around 590 of the donors, a V segment was called functional when productive rearrangements were above 56.7%, and segregating when the standard deviation between donors exceeded 5%. A statistical classification framework was built to diagnose cytomegalovirus status from the catalog of TCR beta chain sequences. V and J gene assignment, in a later analysis, came from comparing TCR nucleotide sequences with IMGT/GENE-DB human TR gene sequences. The TCRdist pipeline was used in a later analysis to assign CDR3 sequences and most-parsimonious VDJ recombination scenarios. In a later analysis, each TCR beta chain was defined by its CDR3 amino acid sequence together with its V-gene family, and reads lacking a unique V-gene family were excluded. In a later analysis, 450 to 600 highly shared, low-generation-probability nucleotide sequences were removed to address suspected cross-contamination and a sequencing artifact. In a later analysis, a clonal expansion index for each public chain was calculated from normalized within-repertoire ranks of inferred template counts. In a later analysis, generation probabilities were computed using a VDJ recombination model fitted to out-of-frame rearrangements, and the results were checked against IGoR. Hypergeometric tests were used in a later analysis to score TCR-TCR, TCR-HLA and TCR-CMV co-occurrence, with a repertoire-size bias correction applied to the TCR pairs. To estimate false discovery rates, a later analysis permuted the HLA or CMV assignments 20 times. A later analysis grouped co-occurring TCRs with DBSCAN, adding TCRdist sequence similarity when clustering within HLA-allele-positive subsets. Co-occurrence clustering excluded repertoires with fewer than 30,000 or more than 120,000 public chains, plus five with anomalous nucleotide sharing. TCRdb limited this immuneACCESS table to in-frame rearrangements with V and J called. A share of clones is missing; checked studies link under half to unresolved V genes, and the rest is unexplained. The DNA was the basis for D and trimming; V, J and clone size are from that table. The sample records roughly 100,000 clones, roughly 80% of which are singletons. Of the sample, roughly 3.4% is held by the ten largest clones.

From V the trimming removes 4 bases and from J it removes 5 bases, while the gene matches leave 8 bases of the junction unaccounted for. CDR1 is given as MNHNS and CDR2 as SASEGT, both from the germline V gene. The CDR3 covers 14 residues, taking in both the cysteine and the valine. Only the CDR3 part of the read is kept: 42 bases, read in frame from the first base. As for this clone: Its antigen is still unknown. No per-base quality is available; no much larger clone lies one base away.

The cohort consisted of approximately 690 healthy bone marrow donors. Cohort members were all nominally healthy when sampled, although unrecorded immune exposures were likely present. The donor tested CMV seronegative, placing the donor among the roughly 340 seronegative members of the cohort. Each donor provided a peripheral blood sample, and peripheral blood mononuclear cells were used for TCR beta sequencing. The Qiagen DNeasy Blood Extraction Kit was used to extract genomic DNA from the blood cell samples. Sequencing was done on a sample of PBMCs. The chain joins TRBV6-1 to TRBJ2-7; the junction holds 7 bases that match TRBD1. This TCR was recovered from a man aged 55 to 70 in good health and CMV-seronegative. The nucleotides are TGTGCCAGCAGTGGAGACAGGGTGTCGGACGAGCAGTACGTC. This codes for CASSGDRVSDEQYV.